This TCR beta chain was observed in a study of CD8+ T cells in alopecia areata. Study information: Each of the treated patients was given oral tofacitinib, 5 to 10 mg twice daily, for moderate-to-severe alopecia areata. People stayed on tofacitinib for 6 to 18 months, then stopped the drug for 6 months. Study-wide results and caveats: Tofacitinib significantly reduced both scalp clonality and expanded CD8+ clones among the top 100. Scalp lesions, especially in alopecia totalis/universalis, had higher clonality than normal scalp.

RNA extraction was followed by reverse transcription into cDNA, which acted as the sequencing template. The repertoire was sequenced with immunoSEQ multiplex PCR; TCRdb's copy has only in-frame clones and lacks some. The profile shows 170,000 or so clones, roughly 53% of them singletons. Regarding this clone: Antigen: not known.

V lost 8 bases and J lost 6; bases outside the gene matches: 5. The V gene's germline CDR1 is MNHEY and CDR2 SVGAGI. The CDR3 loop spans 12 amino acids. Treatment specified: oral pan-JAK inhibitor, 5-10 mg twice daily. The material was CD8+ T cells sorted from blood, obtained at week 24, from a patient treated with tofacitinib. The chain is built from TRBV6-5 and TRBJ1-2, with TRBD1 identical over 8 bases. The clonotype was recovered from a human donor with alopecia areata. Here the CDR3 reads CASGRGLNGYTF. CDR3 in DNA: TGTGCCAGCGGCAGGGGGCTGAATGGCTACACCTTC.